This is a list of T cell receptor beta chains from one sample in a study of neurological immune-mediated disorders. TCRdb itself ran the 5' RACE reads through MiXCR, one entry per CDR3 protein. This sample has about 46,000 distinct CDR3 sequences, with about 2% found just once. Material: PBMCs. The receptor set was obtained from a woman aged 40 to 50 with multiple sclerosis. The CDR3 runs from the conserved cysteine through the conserved F or W. The order of the fields is clone size, V gene, J gene, D gene, CDR3 DNA, CDR3 protein. The D gene is left open where the match is weak. Only some rows state a clone size, as once, few, many or a class for expanded clones.

clone size: many
V gene: TRBV5-1
J gene: TRBJ2-5
D gene: TRBD2
CDR3 DNA: TGCGCCAGCAGCTTGGGAGCGGGGGGGCCTGAAGAGACCCAGTACTTC
CDR3 protein: CASSLGAGGPEETQYF

clone size: many
V gene: TRBV7-2
J gene: TRBJ2-7
D gene: .
CDR3 DNA: TGTGCCAGCAGCTTAGCAGGGGTCTACGAGCAGTACTTC
CDR3 protein: CASSLAGVYEQYF

clone size: many
V gene: TRBV11-2
J gene: TRBJ1-4
D gene: .
CDR3 DNA: TGTGCCAGCAGCTCAGTGACGGGTGGTGAAAAACTGTTTTTT
CDR3 protein: CASSSVTGGEKLFF

clone size: many
V gene: TRBV25-1
J gene: TRBJ2-3
D gene: .
CDR3 DNA: TGTGCCAGCAGTATCTTACCCCCGGATACGCAGTATTTT
CDR3 protein: CASSILPPDTQYF

clone size: many
V gene: TRBV12-3/TRBV12-4
J gene: TRBJ1-5
D gene: TRBD1
CDR3 DNA: TGTGCCAGCTCAGGGGGCAGTGGCAATCAGCCCCAGCATTTT
CDR3 protein: CASSGGSGNQPQHF

clone size: many
V gene: TRBV7-6
J gene: TRBJ2-2
D gene: TRBD1
CDR3 DNA: TGTGCCAGCAGCTTAGAGTTGACAGGGTTCACCGGGGAGCTGTTTTTT
CDR3 protein: CASSLELTGFTGELFF

clone size: many
V gene: TRBV20-1
J gene: TRBJ2-5
D gene: TRBD2
CDR3 DNA: TGCAGTGCCCCGGGATTAGAGCGGGGGGGCTATGAGACCCAGTACTTC
CDR3 protein: CSAPGLERGGYETQYF

clone size: many
V gene: TRBV20-1
J gene: TRBJ2-2
D gene: TRBD1
CDR3 DNA: TGCAGTGCTAGGGAAAGCCAGGCAGGGGGCACCGGGGAGCTGTTTTTT
CDR3 protein: CSARESQAGGTGELFF

clone size: .
V gene: TRBV7-2
J gene: TRBJ1-2
D gene: .
CDR3 DNA: TGTGCCAGCAGCTTAGCCAGAGATGGCTACACCTTC
CDR3 protein: CASSLARDGYTF

clone size: many
V gene: TRBV19
J gene: TRBJ2-2
D gene: .
CDR3 DNA: TGTGCCAGTGGGTACACCGGGGAGCTGTTTTTT
CDR3 protein: CASGYTGELFF

clone size: many
V gene: TRBV12-3/TRBV12-4
J gene: TRBJ2-1
D gene: TRBD2
CDR3 DNA: TGTGCCAGCAGTTTCCTTGTTGGGGGGGACTCCTACAATGAGCAGTTCTTC
CDR3 protein: CASSFLVGGDSYNEQFF

clone size: many
V gene: TRBV10-3
J gene: TRBJ1-1
D gene: .
CDR3 DNA: TGTGCCATCAGTGAGAGGACACCGAACACTGAAGCTTTCTTT
CDR3 protein: CAISERTPNTEAFF

clone size: many
V gene: TRBV2
J gene: TRBJ2-7
D gene: .
CDR3 DNA: TGTGCCAGCAGTTCAGACAGGACCGAATACGAGCAGTACTTC
CDR3 protein: CASSSDRTEYEQYF

clone size: many
V gene: TRBV7-2
J gene: TRBJ2-3
D gene: .
CDR3 DNA: TGTGCCAGCAGCTTAGAGGCGATTCATACGCAGTATTTT
CDR3 protein: CASSLEAIHTQYF

clone size: many
V gene: TRBV7-2
J gene: TRBJ1-2
D gene: .
CDR3 DNA: TGTGCCAGCAGCTTAGCGGGGTTATATGGCTACACCTTC
CDR3 protein: CASSLAGLYGYTF

clone size: many
V gene: TRBV11-2
J gene: TRBJ2-6
D gene: .
CDR3 DNA: TGTGCCAGCAGCTTAGATTACCCGGGGACTGGGGCCAACGTCCTGACTTTC
CDR3 protein: CASSLDYPGTGANVLTF

clone size: many
V gene: TRBV6-2/TRBV6-3
J gene: TRBJ2-3
D gene: .
CDR3 DNA: TGTGCCAGCAACCTAGGGGGTCTGGAGACAGATACGCAGTATTTT
CDR3 protein: CASNLGGLETDTQYF

clone size: many
V gene: TRBV10-3
J gene: TRBJ1-4
D gene: .
CDR3 DNA: TGTGCCATCAGTGAGTCGGCTGAAAAACTGTTTTTT
CDR3 protein: CAISESAEKLFF

clone size: many
V gene: TRBV5-1
J gene: TRBJ2-1
D gene: TRBD2
CDR3 DNA: TGCGCCAGCAGTAGGTCTAGCGGGGGATCCTACTCGAATGAGCAGTTCTTC
CDR3 protein: CASSRSSGGSYSNEQFF

clone size: many
V gene: TRBV9
J gene: TRBJ2-5
D gene: TRBD2
CDR3 DNA: TGTGCCAGCAGCGTAGACCCCAGCGGGGGTCAGGAGACCCAGTACTTC
CDR3 protein: CASSVDPSGGQETQYF